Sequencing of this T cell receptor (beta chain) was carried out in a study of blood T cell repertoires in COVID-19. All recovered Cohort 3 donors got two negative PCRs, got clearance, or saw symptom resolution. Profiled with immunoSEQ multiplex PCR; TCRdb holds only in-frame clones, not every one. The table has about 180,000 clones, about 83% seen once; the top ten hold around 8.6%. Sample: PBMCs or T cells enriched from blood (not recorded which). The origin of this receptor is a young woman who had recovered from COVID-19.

CDR3 amino acids: CASIYGLAGPQETQYF. The CDR3 DNA is TGCGCCAGCATCTACGGACTAGCGGGACCTCAAGAGACCCAGTACTTC. The genes are TRBV5-1 and TRBJ2-5; 12 bases match TRBD2. The CDR3 loop spans 16 amino acids. The V gene's germline CDR1 is SGHRS and CDR2 YFSETQ. After removal of 6 bases from V and 2 bases from J, the junction contained 8 bases not matched to a gene.